This entry lists 3 T cell receptor beta chains sequenced from one sample in a study of shared clonotypes between healthy human individuals. The method was immunoSEQ multiplex PCR; TCRdb's version includes in-frame clones alone and lacks a portion of them. The repertoire includes over a million clones, around 97% of them detected once, and roughly 1.2% sits in the top ten. The sequenced sample consisted of naive CD4+ T cells sorted from blood. The subset denotes: CD45RA+ positively selected. The receptors were gathered from a man aged 30 to 39 in good health.

This chain joins TRBV7-6 and TRBJ2-1; 16 nucleotides align to TRBD2. Germline CDR1 is SGHVS and CDR2 is FNYEAQ. V was pared by 5 bases and J by 5 bases, with 6 bases of the junction left unmatched. This CDR3 has 17 residues. CDR3 in amino acids: CASSPGLAGGGDNEQFF. Here the CDR3 DNA reads TGTGCCAGCAGCCCGGGACTAGCGGGAGGGGGGGACAATGAGCAGTTCTTC. Drawing the rest from reference TRBV7-6 and TRBJ2-1, the complete variable domain is GAGVSQSPRYKVTKRGQDVALRCDPISGHVSLYWYRQALGQGPEFLTYFNYEAQQDKSGLPNDRFSAERPEGSISTLTIQRTEQRDSAMYRCASSPGLAGGGDNEQFFGPGTRLTVL.

This chain uses TRBV29-1 with TRBJ2-1; TRBD1 or TRBD2 may be the D gene (6 bases each). Germline loops: CDR1 SQVTM, CDR2 ANQGSEA. Trimming removed 6 bases at V and 4 bases at J, with 16 bases between. The CDR3 is 14 amino acids. The CDR3 DNA reads TGCAGCGTCAGGAGGGGGTCTATGTACAATGAGCAGTTCTTC. Translation gives CSVRRGSMYNEQFF.

The rearrangement uses TRBV4-3 and TRBJ2-7, with TRBD2 matching over 13 bases. Trimming removed 0 bases from V and 3 bases from J; junction bases left unmatched: 5. The germline CDR1 and CDR2 sequences are LGHNA and YSLEER. The CDR3 extends over 17 amino acids. The CDR3, as DNA: TGCGCCAGCAGCCAAGATGGGACTAGCGGGACTCTCTACGAGCAGTACTTC. As protein: CASSQDGTSGTLYEQYF.